This paragraph covers one TCR beta chain sequence. Its cognate antigen is unknown. The germline gives CDR1 MGHRA, CDR2 YSYEKL. This CDR3 region has 15 residues. V shed 1 base and J shed 0 bases, with 9 bases lying between them. Time point described: pre-treatment sample, taken before nivolumab and TIL therapy. This was the immunoSEQ v3 assay. Each library reached 1.5 million to 2.5 million read pairs, or 5-6 million at deep level. TCRdb keeps only in-frame clones here, not all; method: immunoSEQ multiplex PCR. The sample comprises approximately 18,000 clones, roughly 80% of which are singletons, and 2.2% rests with the top ten. The data were obtained in a study of TIL therapy for anti-PD-1-resistant metastatic lung cancer. Study-wide findings and caveats: The cohort had more treatment-naive, never-smoker and oncogene-addicted patients than typical.

Sequenced material: blood, taken at baseline. This clonotype originated in a person aged 25-79 years with non-small cell lung cancer. The rearrangement links TRBV4-1 to TRBJ1-2; no reliable D call. The CDR3 nucleotides are TGCGCCAGCAGCCAAGGGGGAACGGCTAACTATGGCTACACCTTC. Translated: CASSQGGTANYGYTF.